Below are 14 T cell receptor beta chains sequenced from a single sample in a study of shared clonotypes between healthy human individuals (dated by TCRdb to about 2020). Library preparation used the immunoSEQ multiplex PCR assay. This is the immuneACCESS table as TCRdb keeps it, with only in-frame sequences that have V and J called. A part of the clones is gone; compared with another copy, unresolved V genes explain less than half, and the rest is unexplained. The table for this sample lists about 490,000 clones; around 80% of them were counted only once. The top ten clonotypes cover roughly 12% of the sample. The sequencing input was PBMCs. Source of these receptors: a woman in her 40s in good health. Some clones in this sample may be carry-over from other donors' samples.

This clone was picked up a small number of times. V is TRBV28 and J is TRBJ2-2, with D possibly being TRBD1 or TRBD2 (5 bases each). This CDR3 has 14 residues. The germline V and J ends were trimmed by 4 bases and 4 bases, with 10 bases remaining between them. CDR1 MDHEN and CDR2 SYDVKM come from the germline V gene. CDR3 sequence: CASSWDRITGELFF. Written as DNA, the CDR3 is TGTGCCAGCAGTTGGGACCGAATCACCGGGGAGCTGTTTTTT.

The CDR3 nucleotides are TGTGCCAGCAGCTTAGTCTCGGGGGCTGATGAAAAACTGTTTTTT. This codes for CASSLVSGADEKLFF. The V gene is TRBV7-2, the J gene TRBJ1-4, with D tentatively TRBD1 (6 bases). Germline CDR1 and CDR2: SGHTA and FQGNSA. The CDR3 has 15 residues. Trimming removed 1 base from V and 6 bases from J, with 12 bases in between.

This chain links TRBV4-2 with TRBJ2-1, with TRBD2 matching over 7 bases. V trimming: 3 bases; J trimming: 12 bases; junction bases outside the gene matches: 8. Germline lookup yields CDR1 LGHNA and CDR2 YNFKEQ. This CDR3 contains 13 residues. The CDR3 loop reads CASSQELAGGQFF. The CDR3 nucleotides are TGTGCCAGCAGCCAGGAATTAGCGGGCGGGCAGTTCTTC.

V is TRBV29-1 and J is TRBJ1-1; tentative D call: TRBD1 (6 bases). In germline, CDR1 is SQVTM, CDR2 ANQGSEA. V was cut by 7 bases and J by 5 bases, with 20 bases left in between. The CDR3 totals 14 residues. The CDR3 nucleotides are TGCAGCGCCTTGGGGGGGACAACGGGGACTGAAGCTTTCTTT. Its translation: CSALGGTTGTEAFF.

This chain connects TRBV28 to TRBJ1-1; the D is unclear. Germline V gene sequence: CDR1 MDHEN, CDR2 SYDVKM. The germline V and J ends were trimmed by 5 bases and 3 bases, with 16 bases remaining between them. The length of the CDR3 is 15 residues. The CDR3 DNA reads TGTGCCAGCAGTCCGCGACACGCGTGGGACACTGAAGCTTTCTTT. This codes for CASSPRHAWDTEAFF. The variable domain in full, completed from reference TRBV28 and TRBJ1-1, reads DVKVTQSSRYLVKRTGEKVFLECVQDMDHENMFWYRQDPGLGLRLIYFSYDVKMKEKGDIPEGYSVSREKKERFSLILESASTNQTSMYLCASSPRHAWDTEAFFGQGTRLTVV.

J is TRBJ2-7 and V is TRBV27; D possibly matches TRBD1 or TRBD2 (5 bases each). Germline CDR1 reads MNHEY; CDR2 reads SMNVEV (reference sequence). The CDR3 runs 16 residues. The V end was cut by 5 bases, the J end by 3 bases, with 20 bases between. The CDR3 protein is CASSPAPGTANYEQYF. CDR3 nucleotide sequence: TGTGCCAGCAGTCCAGCGCCCGGGACGGCTAACTACGAGCAGTACTTC.

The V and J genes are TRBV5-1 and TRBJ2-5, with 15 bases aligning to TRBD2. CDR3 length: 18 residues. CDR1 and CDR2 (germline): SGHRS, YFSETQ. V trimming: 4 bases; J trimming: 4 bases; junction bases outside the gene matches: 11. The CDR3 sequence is CASSPRTSGRAVLETQYF. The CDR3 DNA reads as TGCGCCAGCAGCCCTCGGACTAGCGGGAGGGCCGTTCTAGAGACCCAGTACTTC.

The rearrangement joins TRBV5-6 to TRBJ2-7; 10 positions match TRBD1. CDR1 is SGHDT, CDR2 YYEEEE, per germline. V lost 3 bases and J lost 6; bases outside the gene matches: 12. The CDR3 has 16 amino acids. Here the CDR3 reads CASSSQSSRDRGEQYF. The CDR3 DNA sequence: TGTGCCAGCAGCTCCCAAAGTTCCCGGGACAGGGGCGAGCAGTACTTC.

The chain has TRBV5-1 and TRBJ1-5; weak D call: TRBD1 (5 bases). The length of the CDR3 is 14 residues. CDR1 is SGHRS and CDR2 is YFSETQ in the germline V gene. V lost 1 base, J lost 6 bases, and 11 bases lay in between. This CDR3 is CASSLIGGGQPQHF. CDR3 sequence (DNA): TGCGCCAGCAGCTTGATCGGGGGTGGTCAGCCCCAGCATTTT.

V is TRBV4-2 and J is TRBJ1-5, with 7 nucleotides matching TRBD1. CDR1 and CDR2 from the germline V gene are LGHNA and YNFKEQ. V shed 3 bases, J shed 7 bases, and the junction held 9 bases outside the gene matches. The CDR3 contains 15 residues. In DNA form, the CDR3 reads TGTGCCAGCAGCCACTCGGGACAGTTGAGCCAGCCCCAGCATTTT. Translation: CASSHSGQLSQPQHF.

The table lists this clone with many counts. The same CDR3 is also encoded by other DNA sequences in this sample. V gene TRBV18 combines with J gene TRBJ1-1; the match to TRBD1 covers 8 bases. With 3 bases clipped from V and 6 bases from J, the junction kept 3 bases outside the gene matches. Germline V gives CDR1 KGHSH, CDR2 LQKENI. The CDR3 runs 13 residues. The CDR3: CASSPGQGAEAFF. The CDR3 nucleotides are TGTGCCAGCTCACCCGGACAGGGAGCTGAAGCTTTCTTT.

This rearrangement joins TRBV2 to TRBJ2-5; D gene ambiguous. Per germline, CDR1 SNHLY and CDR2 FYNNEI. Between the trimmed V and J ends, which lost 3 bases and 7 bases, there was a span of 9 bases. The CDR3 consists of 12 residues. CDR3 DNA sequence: TGTGCCAGCAGTGAGGCGTTTGGGACCCAGTACTTC. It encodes CASSEAFGTQYF.

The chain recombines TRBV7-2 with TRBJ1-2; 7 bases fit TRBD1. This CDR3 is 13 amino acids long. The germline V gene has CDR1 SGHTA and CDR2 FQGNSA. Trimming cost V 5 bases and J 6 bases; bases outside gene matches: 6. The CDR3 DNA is TGTGCCAGCAGCATGACAGGGATCGATGGCTACACCTTC. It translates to CASSMTGIDGYTF.

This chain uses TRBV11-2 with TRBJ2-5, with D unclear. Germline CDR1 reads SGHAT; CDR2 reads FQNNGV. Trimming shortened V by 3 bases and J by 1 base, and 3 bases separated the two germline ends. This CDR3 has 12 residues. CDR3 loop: CASSFFQETQYF. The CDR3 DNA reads TGTGCCAGCAGCTTCTTCCAAGAGACCCAGTACTTC.